This TCR beta chain was sequenced for a study of blood T cell repertoires in COVID-19. As for the study in general: PBMCs, B-cell-depleted T cells, or T cells provided the cDNA or gDNA that made up the material.

Per the original methods: Nucleated cell counts were estimated from reference gene primer amplification. Produced via immunoSEQ multiplex PCR; TCRdb's table is partial and in-frame only. V, J and clone size are those of that table, while D and trimming were read from the DNA. The data show about 180,000 clones, roughly 89% seen once. The V gene end was trimmed by 6 bases and the J gene end by 7 bases; junction bases not matched to a gene: 6. The CDR3 has 13 amino acids. The germline CDR1 and CDR2 sequences are SGHVS and FQNEAQ. Living in under 30 US areas, the participants were between roughly 18 and 90 years of age.

This TCR was sampled from a woman aged 40-49 years with acute COVID-19. The sample taken for sequencing was PBMCs or T cells enriched from blood (not recorded which). V gene TRBV7-8 combines with J gene TRBJ2-1; TRBD1 matches 7 bases. The CDR3 region is CASRNRGENEQFF. The CDR3 DNA reads as TGTGCCAGCAGGAACAGGGGAGAGAATGAGCAGTTCTTC.